The TCR beta chain under discussion was sequenced for a study of early T cells in non-severe SARS-CoV-2 infection. This clonotype was counted at least ten times. The CDR3 covers 13 residues. V was trimmed by 0 bases and J by 12 bases, leaving 12 bases between them. The germline V gene encodes CDR1 LGHDT and CDR2 YNNKEL (reference sequence). Using its own MiXCR run on the 5' RACE reads, TCRdb lists one record per CDR3 protein. The sample has some 60,000 distinct CDR3 sequences; approximately 9.3% are singletons. The origin of this receptor is an adult who was a healthcare worker with PCR-confirmed SARS-CoV-2 infection or an uninfected control (not recorded which). J is TRBJ1-5 and V is TRBV3-1; D gene ambiguous. Sequencing was carried out using whole blood. This CDR3 is CASSQDLVSLQHF. CDR3 bases: TGTGCCAGCAGCCAAGATCTGGTGTCTCTCCAGCATTTT.